This T cell receptor beta chain emerged from a study of long-term antiretroviral therapy in people with HIV. Run at survey level, the immunoSEQ assay was version v3.0. Clones were sequenced by immunoSEQ multiplex PCR, and TCRdb holds only the in-frame ones, with some missing. The sample records around 5,000 clones, more than 75% being singletons. Whole-study findings and limits: In samples taken after ART, diversity increased but remained below transplant donor control levels.

Turning to this clone: The antigen remains unidentified.

V dropped 4 bases and J dropped 0; count of bases not matched to a gene: 3. Germline V lookup: CDR1 GTSNPN, CDR2 SVGIG (reference sequence). The CDR3 contains 14 residues. The source material was unsorted PBMCs, sampled 1.3 years after starting antiretroviral therapy. This receptor was taken from a woman between 45 and 60 years old with HIV. The genes are TRBV30 and TRBJ1-3; 7 positions match TRBD1. CDR3 protein: CAWNDRVSGNTIYF. In DNA form, the CDR3 reads TGTGCCTGGAATGACAGGGTCTCTGGAAACACCATATATTTT.